This TCR beta chain was recovered during a study of blood T cells in healthy people across ages. Alongside a J-beta primer mix, a sample-barcoded 5' primer served in a second PCR lasting 7 to 11 cycles. TCRdb used MiXCR to reprocess the 5' RACE reads, holding one entry per CDR3 protein. This table holds roughly 650,000 distinct CDR3 sequences, 32% found once. The donors, aged about 6 to 90, were healthy Caucasians from Russia. Peripheral blood samples of around 9.8 milliliters were drawn from each donor. Total RNA extraction produced at least 6 micrograms (per sample) for the study. The CDR3 extends over 16 amino acids. Germline assignment: CDR1 LNHNV and CDR2 YYDKDF (reference sequence). The V and J ends lost 0 bases and 2 bases respectively, with 11 bases between them.

The sequence was obtained from a woman aged 80 or over in good health. The V call is TRBV15, the J call TRBJ1-5; a possible D gene is TRBD1 (5 bases). The specimen was blood. CDR3 sequence reads: CATSRDKGTGNQPQHF. In DNA, the CDR3 is TGTGCCACCAGCAGAGATAAGGGGACCGGCAATCAGCCCCAGCATTTT.